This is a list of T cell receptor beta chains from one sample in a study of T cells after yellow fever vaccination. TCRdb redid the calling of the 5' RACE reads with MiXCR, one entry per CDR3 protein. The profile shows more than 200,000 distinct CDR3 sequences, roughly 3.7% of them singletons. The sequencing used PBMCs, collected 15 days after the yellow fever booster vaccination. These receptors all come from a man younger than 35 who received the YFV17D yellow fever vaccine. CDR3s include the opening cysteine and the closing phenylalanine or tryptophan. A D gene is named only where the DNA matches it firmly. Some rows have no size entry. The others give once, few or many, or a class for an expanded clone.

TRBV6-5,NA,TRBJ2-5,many,TGTGCCAGCATGCATAATCCCCGGGGCGTGAAGGAGACCCAGTACTTC,CASMHNPRGVKETQYF
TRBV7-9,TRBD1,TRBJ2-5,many,TGTGCCAGCAGTTCCCGACAGGGACGGGAGACCCAGTACTTC,CASSSRQGRETQYF
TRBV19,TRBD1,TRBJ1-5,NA,TGTGCCAGTGACAGGGGCCTAAAAAATCAGCCCCAGCATTTT,CASDRGLKNQPQHF
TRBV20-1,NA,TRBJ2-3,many,TGCAGTGCTAGAAACGAACAGGGATCAGATACGCAGTATTTT,CSARNEQGSDTQYF
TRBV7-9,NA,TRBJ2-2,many,TGTGCCAGCGAATCCTCGGGGGAGCTGTTTTTT,CASESSGELFF
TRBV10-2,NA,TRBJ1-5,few,TGCGCCAGCAGTGAGTCGGGAGCAGCCCCACACTCATATAGCAATCAGCCCCAGCATTTT,CASSESGAAPHSYSNQPQHF
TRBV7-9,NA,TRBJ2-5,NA,TGTGCCAGCAGTGGCCTTTTGGTTGAGACCCAGTACTTC,CASSGLLVETQYF
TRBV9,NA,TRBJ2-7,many,TGTGCCAGCAGCCCCGGAACGGGATACGAGCAGTACTTC,CASSPGTGYEQYF
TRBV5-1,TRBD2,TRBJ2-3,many,TGCGCCAGCAGCCTACGAGCGGGGGGGGAGGATACGCAGTATTTT,CASSLRAGGEDTQYF
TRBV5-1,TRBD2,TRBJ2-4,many,TGCGCCAGCAGCTCCTCCAGGGAGGGAAACATTCAGTACTTC,CASSSSREGNIQYF
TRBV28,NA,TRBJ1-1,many,TGTGCCAGCAGTGCCACGGACCGGGACCTAACTGAAGCTTTCTTT,CASSATDRDLTEAFF
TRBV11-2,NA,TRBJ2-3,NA,TGTGCCAGCAGCCCAACGGGGCTAACAGATACGCAGTATTTT,CASSPTGLTDTQYF
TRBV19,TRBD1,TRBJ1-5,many,TGTGCCAGTAGTAAACCGGGACAGTGGCCCTTTCGCAATCAGCCCCAGCATTTT,CASSKPGQWPFRNQPQHF
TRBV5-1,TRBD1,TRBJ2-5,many,TGCGCCAGCAGCTTGCGGACAGGGGGCCCCCAAGAGACCCAGTACTTC,CASSLRTGGPQETQYF
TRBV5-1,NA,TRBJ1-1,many,TGCGCCAGCAGCCTGGTCTTAACCACTGAAGCTTTCTTT,CASSLVLTTEAFF
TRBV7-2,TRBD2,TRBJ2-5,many,TGTGCCAGCAGCTTTCCGACTAGCGGGGTAGAGACCCAGTACTTC,CASSFPTSGVETQYF
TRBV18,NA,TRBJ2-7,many,TGTGCCAGCTCACCACCGAACACCAACTACGAGCAGTACTTC,CASSPPNTNYEQYF
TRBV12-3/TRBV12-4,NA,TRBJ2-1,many,TGTGCCAGCAGCGGACTATTCAATGAGCAGTTCTTC,CASSGLFNEQFF
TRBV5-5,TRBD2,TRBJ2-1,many,TGTGCCAGCAGCTTGGCCCCAGCGGGGGGGCGGGGTGAGCAGTTCTTC,CASSLAPAGGRGEQFF
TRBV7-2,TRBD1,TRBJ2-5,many,TGTGCCAGCAGCTTAGTAGGGACAGGGGTTCCAGAGACCCAGTACTTC,CASSLVGTGVPETQYF
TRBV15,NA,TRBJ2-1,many,TGTGCCACCAGCAGCACCGGGACTGCCTTCGACAATGAGCAGTTCTTC,CATSSTGTAFDNEQFF
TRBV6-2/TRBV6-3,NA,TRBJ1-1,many,TGTGCCAGCACCGTCCAATCTTACACTGAAGCTTTCTTT,CASTVQSYTEAFF